This T cell receptor (beta chain) emerged from a study of OX40 agonist ivuxolimab in advanced cancers. Sequencing used immunoSEQ multiplex PCR; TCRdb keeps in-frame clones, though not all of them. The sample shows roughly 66,000 clones, roughly four fifths of them seen only once. CDR3 length: 15 residues. Looked up from germline, CDR1 is KGHSH and CDR2 is LQKENI. With 3 bases removed from V and 9 bases from J, the gap between germline ends came to 18 bases. This specimen consisted of CD4+ or CD8+ T cells sorted from blood, obtained in a trial of the OX40 agonist ivuxolimab. This receptor was obtained from an adult with an advanced solid tumor such as melanoma, head and neck, liver or kidney cancer. The rearrangement joins TRBV18 to TRBJ2-1, with no clear D. The CDR3 region has the DNA TGTGCCAGCTCACCCTCAAGGGCCTATTCGGGTGAGCAGTTCTTC. Its protein is CASSPSRAYSGEQFF. Variable domain in full (rest from reference TRBV18 and TRBJ2-1): NAGVMQNPRHLVRRRGQEARLRCSPMKGHSHVYWYRQLPEEGLKFMVYLQKENIIDESGMPKERFSAEFPKEGPSILRIQQVVRGDSAAYFCASSPSRAYSGEQFFGPGTRLTVL.